This T cell receptor (beta chain) was recovered during a study of blood T cell repertoires in COVID-19. This clone was seen a few times. Original data processing: Counts of nucleated cells, estimated from reference gene primer amplification, were obtained. Sequenced by immunoSEQ multiplex PCR; TCRdb stores in-frame clones only, minus some. Clonal size and the V and J genes are those of that table, whereas D and trimming came from the DNA. The sample comprises 200,000 to 250,000 clones, about 83% of which are singletons, and 2% to 2.5% rests with the top ten. The V gene's germline CDR1 is MNHNS and CDR2 SASEGT. CDR3 length equals 18 residues. Trimming at V came to 2 bases and at J to 1 base, leaving 11 bases not matched to a gene.

The chain joins TRBV6-1 to TRBJ2-1, with 7 bases that match TRBD1. The sequencing input was PBMCs or T cells enriched from blood (not recorded which). This sequence was found in a woman in her forties or fifties who had recovered from COVID-19. CDR3 in amino acids: CASSELPGQPKSYNEQFF. CDR3 DNA: TGTGCCAGCAGTGAACTTCCGGGACAGCCAAAATCCTACAATGAGCAGTTCTTC.